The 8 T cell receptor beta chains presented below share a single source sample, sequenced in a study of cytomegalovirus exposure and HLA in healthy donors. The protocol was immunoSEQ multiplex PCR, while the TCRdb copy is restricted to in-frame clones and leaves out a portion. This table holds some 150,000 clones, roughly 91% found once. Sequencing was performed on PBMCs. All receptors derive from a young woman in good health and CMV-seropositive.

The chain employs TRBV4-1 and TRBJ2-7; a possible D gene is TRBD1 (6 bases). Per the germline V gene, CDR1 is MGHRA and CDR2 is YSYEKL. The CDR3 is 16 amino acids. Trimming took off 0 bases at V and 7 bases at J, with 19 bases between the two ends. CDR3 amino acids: CASSQEAGARPREQYF. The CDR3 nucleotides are TGCGCCAGCAGCCAAGAGGCAGGGGCACGACCTCGGGAGCAGTACTTC.

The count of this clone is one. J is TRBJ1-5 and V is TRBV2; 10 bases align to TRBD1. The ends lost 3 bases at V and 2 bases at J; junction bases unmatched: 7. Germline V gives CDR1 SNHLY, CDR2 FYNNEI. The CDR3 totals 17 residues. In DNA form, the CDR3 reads TGTGCCAGCAGTGACCCGACAGGGGGCATGGGCAATCAGCCCCAGCATTTT. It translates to CASSDPTGGMGNQPQHF.

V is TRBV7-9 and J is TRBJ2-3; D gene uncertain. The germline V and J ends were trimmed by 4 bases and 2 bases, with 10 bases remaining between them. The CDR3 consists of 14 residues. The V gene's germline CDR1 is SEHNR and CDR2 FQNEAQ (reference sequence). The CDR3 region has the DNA TGTGCCAGCAGCTCTACTATCCCCACAGATACGCAGTATTTT. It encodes CASSSTIPTDTQYF.

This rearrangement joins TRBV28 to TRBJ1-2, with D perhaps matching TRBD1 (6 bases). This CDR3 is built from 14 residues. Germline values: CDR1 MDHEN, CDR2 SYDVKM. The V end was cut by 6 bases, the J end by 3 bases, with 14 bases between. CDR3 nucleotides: TGTGCCAGCAGATCACAGGGTCTGCACTATGGCTACACCTTC. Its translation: CASRSQGLHYGYTF.

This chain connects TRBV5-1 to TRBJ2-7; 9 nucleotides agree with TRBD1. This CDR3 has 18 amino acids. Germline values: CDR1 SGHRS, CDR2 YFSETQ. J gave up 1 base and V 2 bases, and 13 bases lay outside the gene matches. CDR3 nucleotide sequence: TGCGCCAGCAGCTTTGAACCCGCCGGGACAGGGTCGTCCTACGAGCAGTACTTC. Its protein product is CASSFEPAGTGSSYEQYF.

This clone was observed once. The CDR3 nucleotides are TGTGCCAGCAGGGGACAGGGTAACTATGGCTACACCTTC. It specifies CASRGQGNYGYTF. The chain is built from TRBV6-5 and TRBJ1-2; TRBD1 matches 9 bases. Losses at the gene ends were 6 bases for V and 1 base for J; bases not matched to a gene: 0. The germline gives CDR1 MNHEY, CDR2 SVGAGI. The CDR3 sequence is 13 residues long.

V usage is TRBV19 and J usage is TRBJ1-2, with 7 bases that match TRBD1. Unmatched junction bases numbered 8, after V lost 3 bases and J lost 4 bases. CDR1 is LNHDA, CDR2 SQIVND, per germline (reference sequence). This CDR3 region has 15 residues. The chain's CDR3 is CASSIGQASSYGYTF. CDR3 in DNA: TGTGCCAGTAGTATCGGACAGGCGTCCAGCTATGGCTACACCTTC.

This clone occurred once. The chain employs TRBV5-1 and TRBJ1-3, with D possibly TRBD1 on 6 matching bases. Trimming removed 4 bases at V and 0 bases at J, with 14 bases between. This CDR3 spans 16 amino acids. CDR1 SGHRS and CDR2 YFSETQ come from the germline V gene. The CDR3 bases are TGCGCCAGCAGCCCCTGGACAGTGAACTCTGGAAACACCATATATTTT. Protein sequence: CASSPWTVNSGNTIYF.